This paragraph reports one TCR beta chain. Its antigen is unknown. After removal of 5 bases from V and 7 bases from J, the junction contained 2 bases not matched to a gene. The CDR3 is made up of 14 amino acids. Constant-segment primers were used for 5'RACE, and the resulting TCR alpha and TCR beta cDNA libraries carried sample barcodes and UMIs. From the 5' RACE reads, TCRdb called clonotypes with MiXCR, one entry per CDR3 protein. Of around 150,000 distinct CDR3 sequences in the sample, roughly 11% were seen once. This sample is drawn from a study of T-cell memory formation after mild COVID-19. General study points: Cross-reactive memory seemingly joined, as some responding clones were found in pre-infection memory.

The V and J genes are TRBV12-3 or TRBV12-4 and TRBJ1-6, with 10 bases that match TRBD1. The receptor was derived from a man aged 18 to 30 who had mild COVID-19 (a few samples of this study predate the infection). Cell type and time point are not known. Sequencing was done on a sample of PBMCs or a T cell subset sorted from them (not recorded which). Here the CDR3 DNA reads TGTGCCAGCAGTCGACAGGGGGCGAATTCACCCCTCCACTTT. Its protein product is CASSRQGANSPLHF.